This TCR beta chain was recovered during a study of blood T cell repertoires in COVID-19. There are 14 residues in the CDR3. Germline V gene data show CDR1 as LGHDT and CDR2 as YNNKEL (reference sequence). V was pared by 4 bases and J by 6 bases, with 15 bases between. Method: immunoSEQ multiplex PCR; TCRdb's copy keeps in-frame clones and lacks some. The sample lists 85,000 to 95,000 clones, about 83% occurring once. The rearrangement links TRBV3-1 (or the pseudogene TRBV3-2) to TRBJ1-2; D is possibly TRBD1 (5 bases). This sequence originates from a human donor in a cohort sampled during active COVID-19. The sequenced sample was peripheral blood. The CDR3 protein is CASSLPRGGDGYTF. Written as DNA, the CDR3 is TGTGCCAGCAGCCTCCCCCGGGGGGGGGATGGCTACACCTTC.